A single sample gave rise to the 13 T cell receptor beta chains below, sequenced in a study of T cells in Graves' hyperthyroidism and ophthalmopathy. TCR beta CDR3 sequences were amplified from RNA transcripts. A set of HTBI primers served as the primers for a first-round RT-PCR of the TCR CDR3. Each CDR3 protein is one row after TCRdb ran MiXCR on the multiplex PCR reads. The sample records 300,000 to 400,000 distinct CDR3 sequences, 14% being singletons. Material for sequencing was blood. Source of these receptors: a woman in her 30s with Graves' ophthalmopathy.

In this sample, this clonotype turned up many times. The rearrangement uses TRBV28 and TRBJ1-2; a possible D gene is TRBD1 (5 bases). Germline loops: CDR1 MDHEN, CDR2 SYDVKM. Trimming took off 8 bases at V and 1 base at J, with 17 bases between the two ends. The CDR3 is 15 residues long. This CDR3 is CASDGSERGNYGYTF. The CDR3 DNA is TGTGCCAGCGACGGCAGCGAGAGGGGTAACTATGGCTACACCTTC.

This clonotype was found many times. The chain is built from TRBV13 and TRBJ2-7, with D tentatively TRBD1 (6 bases). CDR1 is PRHDT and CDR2 is FYEKMQ in the germline V gene (reference sequence). The CDR3 length is 13 residues. Trimming took 4 bases from V and 5 from J, leaving 12 bases between them. DNA of the CDR3: TGTGCCAGCAGCTGGCGGACAGTCAACGAGCAGTACTTC. This translates into CASSWRTVNEQYF.

The chain combines TRBV7-9 with TRBJ1-2; D call uncertain. CDR3 length: 13 amino acids. Trimming left V 1 base short and J 7 bases short, with 10 bases between. Germline V CDR1 and CDR2: SEHNR, FQNEAQ (reference sequence). The CDR3: CASSLGTAVGYTF. CDR3 in DNA: TGTGCCAGCAGCTTAGGGACGGCTGTTGGCTACACCTTC.

This clonotype was counted many times. This chain joins TRBV7-8 and TRBJ2-2, with 10 bases aligning to TRBD2. The CDR3 has 15 residues. V shed 2 bases, J shed 6 bases, and the junction held 3 bases outside the gene matches. Germline CDR1 reads SGHVS; CDR2 reads FQNEAQ. The CDR3: CASSLKRGGPGELFF. The CDR3 region has the DNA TGTGCCAGCAGCTTAAAGCGGGGGGGCCCCGGGGAGCTGTTTTTT.

Concerning this clonotype itself: At one end the junction does not follow the germline gene, possibly because of a read error. V gene TRBV7-9 combines with J gene TRBJ2-2; tentatively, D is TRBD2 (5 bases). Per germline, CDR1 SEHNR and CDR2 FQNEAQ (reference sequence). CDR3 length: 16 residues. The DNA of the CDR3 is TGTGCCAGCACCTTATCGTCCGCGGGCCCGACCGGGGAGCTGTTTTTT. Translating it yields CASTLSSAGPTGELFF. Together with reference TRBV7-9 and TRBJ2-2, the CDR3 gives the full variable domain: DTGVSQNPRHKITKRGQNVTFRCDPISEHNRLYWYRQTLGQGPEFLTYFQNEAQLEKSRLLSDRFSAERPKGSFSTLEIQRTEQGDSAMYLCASTLSSAGPTGELFFGEGSRLTVL.

The sample holds many counts of this clonotype. The V call is TRBV28, the J call TRBJ2-7; D is perhaps TRBD1 (6 bases). Germline V lookup: CDR1 MDHEN, CDR2 SYDVKM. The CDR3 totals 15 residues. V lost 2 bases and J 4 bases, leaving 15 bases between the germline ends. The CDR3 DNA follows: TGTGCCAGCAGTTTACCCCGACAGGACGGGTACGAGCAGTACTTC. This translates into CASSLPRQDGYEQYF.

J is TRBJ2-3 and V is TRBV4-2; the D gene is possibly TRBD2 (6 bases). The CDR3 runs 14 residues. The V end lost 2 bases, the J end lost 6 bases, and 12 bases lay between the germline ends. The V gene's germline CDR1 is LGHNA and CDR2 YNFKEQ. CDR3 nucleotides: TGTGCCAGCAGCCAACTGACTAGAACGGATACGCAGTATTTT. It encodes CASSQLTRTDTQYF.

This clonotype was found many times. The chain uses TRBV13 and TRBJ1-1; no definite D call. The germline V and J ends were trimmed by 0 bases and 11 bases, with 22 bases remaining between them. The CDR3 has 16 residues. Germline V gene lookup returns CDR1 PRHDT and CDR2 FYEKMQ (reference sequence). The CDR3 region has the DNA TGTGCCAGCAGCTTAGGAGTACGTGGCGGGTCCCCCGGGGCTTTCTTT. This codes for CASSLGVRGGSPGAFF.

The sample holds many counts of this clonotype. The chain carries TRBV6-1 and TRBJ1-6, with D possibly matching TRBD1 (5 bases). Per germline, CDR1 MNHNS and CDR2 SASEGT. Trimming pared 5 bases from V and 7 bases from J, leaving 12 bases between. The CDR3 runs 14 residues. CDR3 residues: CASSLTGRNSPLHF. Written as DNA, the CDR3 is TGTGCCAGCAGTTTAACGGGGCGGAATTCACCCCTCCACTTT.

This clonotype was recorded at least ten times. The chain uses TRBV18 and TRBJ2-6, with no clear D. CDR3 length equals 14 residues. CDR1 is KGHSH and CDR2 is LQKENI in the germline V gene. Trimming removed 1 base from V and 1 base from J, with 2 bases in between. This CDR3 reads CASSPLSGANVLTF. The CDR3 coding sequence is TGTGCCAGCTCACCACTATCTGGGGCCAACGTCCTGACTTTC.

This clonotype was detected many times. The chain is built from TRBV28 and TRBJ1-2; the D is unclear. Per germline, CDR1 MDHEN and CDR2 SYDVKM. Trimming left V 3 bases short and J 5 bases short, with 19 bases between. There are 16 residues in the CDR3. DNA of the CDR3: TGTGCCAGCAGTTTGGGTTTTGAGATTTCGTATTATGGCTACACCTTC. This sequence encodes CASSLGFEISYYGYTF.

This clonotype was detected many times. The chain carries TRBV9 and TRBJ1-5; TRBD1 might be the D (5 bases). V was cut by 5 bases and J by 4 bases, with 13 bases left in between. Germline loops: CDR1 SGDLS, CDR2 YYNGEE. The CDR3 consists of 14 residues. CDR3 sequence: CASSVGGGNQPQHF. The CDR3, as DNA: TGTGCCAGCAGTGTTGGGGGAGGGAATCAGCCCCAGCATTTT.

This clonotype was detected ten times or more. The rearrangement uses TRBV11-2 and TRBJ1-4; no firm D call. Germline V lookup: CDR1 SGHAT, CDR2 FQNNGV. V was shortened by 5 bases and J by 3 bases, with 19 bases between the two germline ends. The CDR3 totals 17 residues. The CDR3 DNA reads TGTGCCAGCAGCCTACGTAGGGCAGAGTCGTCTAATGAAAAACTGTTTTTT. Translation: CASSLRRAESSNEKLFF.